This is a list of T cell receptor beta chains from one sample in a study of T-cell reconstitution after alpha-beta-depleted transplantation in children. Using its own MiXCR run on the PCR reads, TCRdb lists one record per CDR3 protein. The sample lists 90,000 to 100,000 distinct CDR3 sequences, about 22% seen once, with over 20% in the top ten. Sample: PBMCs, taken before TCRalphabeta/CD19-depleted stem cell transplant. Receptors were obtained from a boy aged 2 to 10 with acute lymphoblastic leukemia, due to receive a stem cell transplant. CDR3s include the opening cysteine and the closing phenylalanine or tryptophan. Fields, in order: V gene, clone size, CDR3 protein. Size is omitted from some rows. Given values are once, few, many or a class for expanded clones.

TRBV20-1 - CSAKGPNNEQLF
TRBV4-3 - CASSQGTSGSMTGANVLTF
TRBV7-6 - CASSPDRGGEEKLFF
TRBV12-3/TRBV12-4 - CASSLGIWGYTF
TRBV12-3/TRBV12-4 many CASSLTSGSYEQYF
TRBV5-1 few CASSSAVMGSEKLFF
TRBV14 few CASSQGGYEQYF
TRBV12-3/TRBV12-4 few CASNSRSGGYNEQFF
TRBV4-3 many CASSQGLAGSYNEQFF
TRBV6-5 - CASSLRRGGVSGANVLTF
TRBV20-1 many CSARPGQGNYGYTF
TRBV11-2 - CASSLTSGVYEQYF
TRBV5-1 - CASRETGGSNQPQHF
TRBV4-1 - CASSRNEASGDVYEQYF
TRBV11-2 - CASSLGDRDQEKLFF
TRBV4-3 medium-sized CASSQVTGEQYF
TRBV27 - CASSDKPGQGYYNEQFF
TRBV7-9 - CASSFFGPEKETQYF
TRBV27 - CASSIRLASNTGELFF
TRBV13 - CASSFTRGSSYEQYF
TRBV3-1 - CASSQAGEWGNEQFF
TRBV28 few CASSPRLPETQYF
TRBV20-1 few CSARGTSGSTDTQYF
TRBV27 many CASTSGQGRGETQYF
TRBV29-1 - CSVRATGNTEAFF
TRBV15 few CATAVSGRYEQYF
TRBV7-9 many CASSSNRDRNQETQYF
TRBV7-2 many CASSLTSSVYNEQFF
TRBV28 once CASSLARETQYF
TRBV5-5 - CASSLRDSSSYNEQFF
TRBV10-2 few CASSGLAGISTDTQYF
TRBV11-2 few CASSLDGALAKNIQYF
TRBV28 many CASRGTSGRNEQFF
TRBV24-1 few CATSEPTSGLYNEQFF
TRBV29-1 few CSVEGSQRTTEAFF
TRBV5-1 few CASSLMIPEDEQYF
TRBV15 - CATSSGSTDTQYF